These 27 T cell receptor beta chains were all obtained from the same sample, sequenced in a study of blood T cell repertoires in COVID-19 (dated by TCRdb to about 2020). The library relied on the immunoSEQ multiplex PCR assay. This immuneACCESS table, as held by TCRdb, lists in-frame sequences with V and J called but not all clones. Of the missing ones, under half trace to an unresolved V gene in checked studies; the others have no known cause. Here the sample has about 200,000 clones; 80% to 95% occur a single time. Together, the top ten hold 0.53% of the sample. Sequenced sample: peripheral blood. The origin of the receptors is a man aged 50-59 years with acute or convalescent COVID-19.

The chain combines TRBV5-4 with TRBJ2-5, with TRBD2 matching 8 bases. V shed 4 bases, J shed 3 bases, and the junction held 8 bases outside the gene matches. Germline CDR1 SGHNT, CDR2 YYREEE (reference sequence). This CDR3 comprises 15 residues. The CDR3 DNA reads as TGTGCCAGCAGCACGATAGCGGGGCTAAAAGAGACCCAGTACTTC. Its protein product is CASSTIAGLKETQYF. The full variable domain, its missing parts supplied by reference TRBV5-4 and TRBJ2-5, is ETGVTQSPTHLIKTRGQQVTLRCSSQSGHNTVSWYQQALGQGPQFIFQYYREEENGRGNFPPRFSGLQFPNYSSELNVNALELDDSALYLCASSTIAGLKETQYFGPGTRLLVL.

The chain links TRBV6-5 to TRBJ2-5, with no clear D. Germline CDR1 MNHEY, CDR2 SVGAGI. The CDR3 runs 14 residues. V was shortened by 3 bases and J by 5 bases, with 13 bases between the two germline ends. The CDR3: CASSYDALIETQYF. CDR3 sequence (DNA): TGTGCCAGCAGTTATGATGCGCTGATTGAGACCCAGTACTTC.

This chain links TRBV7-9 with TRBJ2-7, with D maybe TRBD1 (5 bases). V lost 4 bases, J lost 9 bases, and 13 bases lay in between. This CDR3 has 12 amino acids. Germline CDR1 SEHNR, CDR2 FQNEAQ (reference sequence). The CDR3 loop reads CASSSGHLWQYV. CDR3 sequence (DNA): TGTGCCAGCAGCTCCGGACACCTTTGGCAGTACGTC.

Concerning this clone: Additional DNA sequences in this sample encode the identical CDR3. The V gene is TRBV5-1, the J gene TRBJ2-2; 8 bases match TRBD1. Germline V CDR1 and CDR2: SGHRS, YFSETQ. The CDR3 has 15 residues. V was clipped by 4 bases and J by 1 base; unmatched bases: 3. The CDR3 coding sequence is TGCGCCAGCAGCCCCGGGACAGGGAACACCGGGGAGCTGTTTTTT. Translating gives CASSPGTGNTGELFF.

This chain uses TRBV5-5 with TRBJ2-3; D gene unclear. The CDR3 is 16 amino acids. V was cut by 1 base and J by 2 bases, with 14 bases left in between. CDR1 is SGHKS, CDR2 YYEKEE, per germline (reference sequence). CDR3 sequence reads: CASSLFRHLNTDTQYF. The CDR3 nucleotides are TGTGCCAGCAGCTTGTTTAGACACCTTAACACAGATACGCAGTATTTT.

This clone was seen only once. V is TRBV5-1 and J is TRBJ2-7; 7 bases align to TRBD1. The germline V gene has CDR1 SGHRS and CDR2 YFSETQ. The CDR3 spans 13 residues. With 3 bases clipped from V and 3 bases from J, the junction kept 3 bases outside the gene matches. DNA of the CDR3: TGCGCCAGCAGCTGGTCAGGGGGCTACGAGCAGTACTTC. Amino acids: CASSWSGGYEQYF.

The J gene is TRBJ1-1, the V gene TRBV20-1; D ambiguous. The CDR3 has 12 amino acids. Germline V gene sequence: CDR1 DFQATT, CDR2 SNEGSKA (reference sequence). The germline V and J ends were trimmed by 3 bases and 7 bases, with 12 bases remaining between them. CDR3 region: CSASPREDEAFF. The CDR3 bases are TGCAGTGCTAGTCCTAGGGAGGATGAAGCTTTCTTT.

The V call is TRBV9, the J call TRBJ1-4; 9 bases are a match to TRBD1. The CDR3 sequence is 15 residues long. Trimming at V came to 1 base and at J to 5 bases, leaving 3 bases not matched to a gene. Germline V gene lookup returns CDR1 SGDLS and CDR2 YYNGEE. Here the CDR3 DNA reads TGTGCCAGCAGCGTATCGACAGGGGGGAATGAAAAACTGTTTTTT. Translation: CASSVSTGGNEKLFF. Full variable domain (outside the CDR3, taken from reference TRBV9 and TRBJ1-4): DSGVTQTPKHLITATGQRVTLRCSPRSGDLSVYWYQQSLDQGLQFLIQYYNGEERAKGNILERFSAQQFPDLHSELNLSSLELGDSALYFCASSVSTGGNEKLFFGSGTQLSVL.

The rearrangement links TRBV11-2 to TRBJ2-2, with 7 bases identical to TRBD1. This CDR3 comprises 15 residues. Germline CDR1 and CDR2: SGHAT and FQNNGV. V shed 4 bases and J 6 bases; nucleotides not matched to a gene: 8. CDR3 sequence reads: CASSSDREYSGELFF. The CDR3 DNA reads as TGTGCCAGCAGCTCAGACAGGGAATATTCCGGGGAGCTGTTTTTT.

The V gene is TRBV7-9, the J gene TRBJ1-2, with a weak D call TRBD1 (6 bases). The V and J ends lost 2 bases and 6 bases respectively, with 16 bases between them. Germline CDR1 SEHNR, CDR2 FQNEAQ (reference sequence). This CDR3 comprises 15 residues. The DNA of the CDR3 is TGTGCCAGCAGCTTAATCGGGGGGCCAAACAATGGCTACACCTTC. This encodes CASSLIGGPNNGYTF.

CDR3 nucleotides: TGTGCCAGCAGCCTTCCAGGGGTAACTAATGAAAAACTGTTTTTT. It is translated as CASSLPGVTNEKLFF. The V call is TRBV7-9, the J call TRBJ1-4; tentatively, D is TRBD1 (6 bases). V lost 5 bases and J 1 base, leaving 11 bases between the germline ends. Per germline, CDR1 SEHNR and CDR2 FQNEAQ (reference sequence). CDR3 length: 15 amino acids.

The CDR3 DNA is TGTGCCAGCAGCGAACGAATGGGACAGAACACTGAAGCTTTCTTT. This translates into CASSERMGQNTEAFF. The V and J genes are TRBV7-2 and TRBJ1-1, with D tentatively TRBD1 (6 bases). This CDR3 spans 15 amino acids. The V gene lost 5 bases and the J gene lost 1 base, with 14 bases spanning the gap. Germline V lookup: CDR1 SGHTA, CDR2 FQGNSA.

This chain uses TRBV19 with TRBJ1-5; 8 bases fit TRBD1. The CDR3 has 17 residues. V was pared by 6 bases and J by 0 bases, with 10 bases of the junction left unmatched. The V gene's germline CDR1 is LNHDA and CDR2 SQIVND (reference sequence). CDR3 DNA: TGTGCCAGTAGCGGCAGGGGGCTACCATATAGCAATCAGCCCCAGCATTTT. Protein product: CASSGRGLPYSNQPQHF.

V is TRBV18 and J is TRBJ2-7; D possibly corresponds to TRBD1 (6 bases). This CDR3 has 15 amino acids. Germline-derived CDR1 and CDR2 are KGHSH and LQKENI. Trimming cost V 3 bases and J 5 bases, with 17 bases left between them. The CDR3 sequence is CASSPMRTVYNEQYF. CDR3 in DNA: TGTGCCAGCTCACCCATGAGGACAGTCTACAACGAGCAGTACTTC.

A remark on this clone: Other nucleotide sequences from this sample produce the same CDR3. CDR3 nucleotide sequence: TGTGCCAGCAGCGTAGGAGGAACTGGAAACACCATATATTTT. Protein product: CASSVGGTGNTIYF. The chain employs TRBV9 and TRBJ1-3; D gene ambiguous. The germline V and J ends were trimmed by 0 bases and 2 bases, with 6 bases remaining between them. Germline CDR1 SGDLS, CDR2 YYNGEE. This CDR3 has 14 residues.

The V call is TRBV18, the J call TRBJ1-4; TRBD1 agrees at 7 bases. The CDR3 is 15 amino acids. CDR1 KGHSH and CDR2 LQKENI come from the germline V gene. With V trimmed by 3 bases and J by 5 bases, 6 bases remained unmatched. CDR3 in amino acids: CASSPRSTGNEKLFF. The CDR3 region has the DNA TGTGCCAGCTCACCTCGGTCGACAGGGAATGAAAAACTGTTTTTT.

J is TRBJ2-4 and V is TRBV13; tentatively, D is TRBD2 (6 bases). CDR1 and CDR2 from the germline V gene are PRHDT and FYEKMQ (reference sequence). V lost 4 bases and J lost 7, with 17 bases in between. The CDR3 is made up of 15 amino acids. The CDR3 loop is CASSSSGGIWNIQYF. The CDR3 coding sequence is TGTGCCAGCAGCTCTAGTGGGGGGATATGGAACATTCAGTACTTC.

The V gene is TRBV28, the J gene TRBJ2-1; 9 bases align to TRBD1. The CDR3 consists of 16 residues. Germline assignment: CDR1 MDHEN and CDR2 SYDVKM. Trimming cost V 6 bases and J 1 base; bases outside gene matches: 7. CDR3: CASSYRGPFSYNEQFF. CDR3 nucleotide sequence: TGTGCCAGCAGCTACAGGGGGCCGTTTTCCTACAATGAGCAGTTCTTC.

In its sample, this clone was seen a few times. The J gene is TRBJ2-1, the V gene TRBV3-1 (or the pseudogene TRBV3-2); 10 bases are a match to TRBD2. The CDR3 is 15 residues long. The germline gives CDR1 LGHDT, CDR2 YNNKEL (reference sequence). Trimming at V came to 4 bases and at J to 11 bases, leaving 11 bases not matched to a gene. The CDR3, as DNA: TGTGCCAGCAGCCCTGCTACTAGCGGGGCCCGGCAGCAGTTCTTC. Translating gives CASSPATSGARQQFF.

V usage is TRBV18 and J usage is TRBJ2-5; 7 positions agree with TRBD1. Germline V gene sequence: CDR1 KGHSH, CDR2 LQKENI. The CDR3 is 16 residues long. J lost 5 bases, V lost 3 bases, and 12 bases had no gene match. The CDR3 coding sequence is TGTGCCAGCTCACCCCAAAAAACGACAGGGACCGAGACCCAGTACTTC. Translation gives CASSPQKTTGTETQYF.

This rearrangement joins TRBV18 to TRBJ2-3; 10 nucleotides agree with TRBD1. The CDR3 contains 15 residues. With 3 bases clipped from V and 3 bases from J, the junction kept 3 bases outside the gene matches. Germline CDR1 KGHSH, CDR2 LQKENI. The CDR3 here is CASSPGTGETDTQYF. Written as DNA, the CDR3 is TGTGCCAGCTCACCGGGGACAGGGGAGACAGATACGCAGTATTTT.

CDR3 sequence reads: CASKLTQTGTGGYEQYF. The CDR3 bases are TGCGCCAGCAAACTCACTCAAACCGGGACAGGGGGTTACGAGCAGTACTTC. The chain has TRBV5-1 and TRBJ2-7; 11 bases match TRBD1. The germline CDR1 and CDR2 sequences are SGHRS and YFSETQ. The V and J ends lost 6 bases and 4 bases, in that order; junction bases with no gene match: 15. This CDR3 has 17 amino acids.

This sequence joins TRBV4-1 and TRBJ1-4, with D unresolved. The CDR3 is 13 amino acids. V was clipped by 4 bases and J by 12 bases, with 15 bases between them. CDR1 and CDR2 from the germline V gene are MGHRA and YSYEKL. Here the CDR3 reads CASSPMGLRELFF. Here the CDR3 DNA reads TGCGCCAGCAGCCCAATGGGTTTGCGGGAACTGTTTTTT.

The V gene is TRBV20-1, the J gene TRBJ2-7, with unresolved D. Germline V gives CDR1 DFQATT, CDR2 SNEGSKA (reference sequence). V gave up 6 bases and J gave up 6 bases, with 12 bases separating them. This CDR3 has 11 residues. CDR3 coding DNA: TGCAGTGCCACTTCCGGGTTCGAGCAGTACGTC. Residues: CSATSGFEQYV.

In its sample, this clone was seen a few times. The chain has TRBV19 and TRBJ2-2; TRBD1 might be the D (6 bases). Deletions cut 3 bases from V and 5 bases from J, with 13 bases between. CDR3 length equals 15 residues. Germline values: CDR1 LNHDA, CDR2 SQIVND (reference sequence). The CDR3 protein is CASSIVNRDTGELFF. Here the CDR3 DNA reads TGTGCCAGTAGTATTGTCAACAGGGATACCGGGGAGCTGTTTTTT.

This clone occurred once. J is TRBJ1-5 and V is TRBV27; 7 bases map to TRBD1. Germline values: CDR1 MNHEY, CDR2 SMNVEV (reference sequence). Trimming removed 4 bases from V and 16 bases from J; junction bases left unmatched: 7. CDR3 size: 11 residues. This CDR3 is CASSSGTVFHF. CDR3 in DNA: TGTGCCAGCAGTTCCGGGACAGTCTTTCATTTT.

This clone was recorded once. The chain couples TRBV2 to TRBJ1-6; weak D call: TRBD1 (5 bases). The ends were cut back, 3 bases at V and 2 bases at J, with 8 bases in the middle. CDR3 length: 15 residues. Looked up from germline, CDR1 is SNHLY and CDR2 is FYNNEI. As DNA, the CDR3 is TGTGCCAGCAGTGACCAGGGAACCTATAATTCACCCCTCCACTTT. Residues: CASSDQGTYNSPLHF.